This T cell receptor (beta chain) was obtained from a study of T-cell memory formation after mild COVID-19. The study, taken as a whole, reports: The second-wave clones peaking on day 37 were not confirmed as SARS-CoV-2-specific. Researchers found some responding clones in pre-infection memory, a sign that cross-reactive memory joined.

Germline V gives CDR1 KGHDR, CDR2 SFDVKD. CDR3 length: 14 residues. V lost 3 bases and J lost 5, with 13 bases in between. 5'RACE primed from the constant segment yielded TCR alpha and TCR beta cDNA libraries bearing sample barcodes and UMIs. TCRdb reanalysed the 5' RACE reads using MiXCR and keeps one entry per CDR3 protein. The sample has about 610,000 distinct CDR3 sequences; 17% are singletons. As concerns this clonotype: Its matching antigen is unknown.

Specimen: PBMCs or a T cell subset sorted from them (not recorded which). The TCR comes from an adult woman who had mild COVID-19 (a few samples of this study predate the infection). Cell type and time point are not known. The rearrangement uses TRBV24-1 and TRBJ2-7; the D is unclear. CDR3 sequence: CATSDQGNLDEQYF. CDR3 nucleotides: TGTGCCACCAGTGATCAAGGGAACTTGGACGAGCAGTACTTC.